This T cell receptor beta chain was identified during a study of vaccination and CD4 T cells after COVID-19. Scientists ran DNA taken from cultured CD4+ T cells through the Oncomine TCR Beta short-read assay for sequencing. CD4+ T cells were cultured, and genomic DNA was extracted from them. TCRdb itself ran the PCR reads through MiXCR, one entry per CDR3 protein. The sample lists 8,500 to 9,500 distinct CDR3 sequences; about 70% were seen once. CDR3 length: 15 amino acids. Germline CDR1 is GTSNPN and CDR2 is SVGIG (reference sequence). J was trimmed by 10 bases and V by 3 bases; bases with no gene match: 10. The treatment was: 10-day PBMC culture with coronavirus spike peptide pools or control peptides (ViraFEST assay). With respect to this clonotype: The antigen remains unidentified.

What was sequenced was CD4+ T cells from blood, cultured in vitro. The receptor was derived from a human donor who had recovered from COVID-19. This chain joins TRBV30 and TRBJ1-6; 9 bases map to TRBD1. CDR3 sequence reads: CAWSAGTGWRSPLHF. DNA of the CDR3: TGTGCCTGGAGCGCAGGGACAGGGTGGCGGTCACCCCTCCACTTT.